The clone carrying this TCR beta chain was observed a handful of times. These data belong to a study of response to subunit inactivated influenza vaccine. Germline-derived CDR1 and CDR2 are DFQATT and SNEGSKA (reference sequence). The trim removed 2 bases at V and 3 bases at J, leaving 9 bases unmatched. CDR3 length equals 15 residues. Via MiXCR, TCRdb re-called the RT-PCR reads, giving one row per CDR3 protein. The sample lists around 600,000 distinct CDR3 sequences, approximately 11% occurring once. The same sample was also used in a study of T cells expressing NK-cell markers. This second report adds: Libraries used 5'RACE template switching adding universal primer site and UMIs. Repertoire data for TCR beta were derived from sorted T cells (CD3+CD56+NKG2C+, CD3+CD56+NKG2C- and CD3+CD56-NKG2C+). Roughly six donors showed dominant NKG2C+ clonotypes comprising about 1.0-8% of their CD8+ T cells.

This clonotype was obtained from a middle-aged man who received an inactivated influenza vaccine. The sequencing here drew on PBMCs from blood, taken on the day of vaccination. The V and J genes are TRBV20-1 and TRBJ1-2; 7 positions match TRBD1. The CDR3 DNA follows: TGCAGTGCTAGAAGCCCGGGACAGTGGGACTATGGCTACACCTTC. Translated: CSARSPGQWDYGYTF.